This is a list of T cell receptor beta chains from one sample in a study of blood T cell repertoires in COVID-19. Profiling relied on immunoSEQ multiplex PCR, and the TCRdb table lists in-frame clones only, not all of them. The sample comprises about 400,000 clones, 88% of which are singletons, and 2% to 2.5% rests with the top ten. The material sequenced was PBMCs or T cells enriched from blood (not recorded which). The source of these receptors is a woman aged 40 to 49 with acute COVID-19. The CDR3 runs from the conserved cysteine through the conserved F or W.

>TRBV3-1/TRBV3-2|TRBJ2-1
CASSHRDSTFNEQFF
>TRBV7-2|TRBJ1-1
CASSFDRGAAEAFF
>TRBV13|TRBJ2-3
CASRRETDTQYF
>TRBV19|TRBJ1-3
CASSSSGLLSGNTIYF
>TRBV10-3|TRBJ2-7
CAISGTTVSSSYEQYF
>TRBV12-3/TRBV12-4|TRBJ2-1
CASSQNRWNEQFF
>TRBV5-5|TRBJ1-1
CASSFSAGGTEAFF
>TRBV7-2|TRBJ1-5
CASSSRTGGDQPQHF
>TRBV5-6|TRBJ1-5
CASSLLAGNQPQHF
>TRBV11-2|TRBJ2-3
CASSPDLTSGGADTQYF
>TRBV12-5|TRBJ1-2
CASGLVMDRDAPGTF
>TRBV11-2|TRBJ2-5
CASSRFDGGETQYF
>TRBV7-9|TRBJ1-2
CASSLSLGDYGYTF
>TRBV6-1|TRBJ2-2
CASSDRGRGTGELFF
>TRBV2|TRBJ1-1
CASLPGTANTEAFF
>TRBV18|TRBJ2-2
CASSPGRNTGELFF
>TRBV5-1|TRBJ1-4
CASSRDSYNEKLFF
>TRBV11-2|TRBJ2-5
CASSLLRGQETQYF
>TRBV4-1|TRBJ2-5
CASSQRQATGETQYF
>TRBV5-1|TRBJ1-2
CASSSGWAGYDYGYTF
>TRBV11-2|TRBJ2-7
CASSPGQHNYEQYF
>TRBV10-2|TRBJ1-6
CASSEYRDYNSPLHF
>TRBV3-1/TRBV3-2|TRBJ1-1
CASSLGTVNTEAFF
>TRBV30|TRBJ1-6
CAWSFGVRNSPLHF
>TRBV19|TRBJ1-2
CASRKQGLDGYTF
>TRBV5-1|TRBJ1-2
CASTGGNYGYTF
>TRBV5-4|TRBJ2-3
CATHLRSGGAADTQYF
>TRBV10-1|TRBJ2-5
CASSEGTEETQYF
>TRBV19|TRBJ2-5
CASMPGGTGKETQYF
>TRBV7-6|TRBJ2-5
CASSPGTSGGPQETQYF
>TRBV28|TRBJ1-6
CASSFQPGGSYNSPLHF
>TRBV2|TRBJ2-7
CASSDRGLTYEQYF
>TRBV7-8|TRBJ2-1
CASSGRWGRGYQIKHNEQFF
>TRBV11-2|TRBJ1-1
CASSSIPGVNTEAFF
>TRBV11-2|TRBJ1-6
CASSLLFAGSSPLHF
>TRBV6-1|TRBJ1-1
CASSEATGGQSRRDTEAFF
>TRBV27|TRBJ1-2
CASSFGGQTYGYTF
>TRBV2|TRBJ2-2
CASRRGGNTGELFF
>TRBV4-2|TRBJ2-5
CASSPVLGRGAPETQYF
>TRBV6-5|TRBJ2-1
CASSYKRSYNEQFF
>TRBV14|TRBJ2-5
CASSQDPPGAGLTQYF
>TRBV11-2|TRBJ2-7
CASSKIGGKEQYF
>TRBV5-5|TRBJ2-2
CASSLTTTPGELFF
>TRBV24-1|TRBJ2-3
CATSETGTDTQYF
>TRBV3-1/TRBV3-2|TRBJ1-2
CASRLDSGGYTF
>TRBV29-1|TRBJ2-2
CSARDSPNTGELFF
>TRBV5-1|TRBJ2-5
CASSLGILALSSGEETQYF
>TRBV21-1|TRBJ1-2
CASRSGQNYGYTF